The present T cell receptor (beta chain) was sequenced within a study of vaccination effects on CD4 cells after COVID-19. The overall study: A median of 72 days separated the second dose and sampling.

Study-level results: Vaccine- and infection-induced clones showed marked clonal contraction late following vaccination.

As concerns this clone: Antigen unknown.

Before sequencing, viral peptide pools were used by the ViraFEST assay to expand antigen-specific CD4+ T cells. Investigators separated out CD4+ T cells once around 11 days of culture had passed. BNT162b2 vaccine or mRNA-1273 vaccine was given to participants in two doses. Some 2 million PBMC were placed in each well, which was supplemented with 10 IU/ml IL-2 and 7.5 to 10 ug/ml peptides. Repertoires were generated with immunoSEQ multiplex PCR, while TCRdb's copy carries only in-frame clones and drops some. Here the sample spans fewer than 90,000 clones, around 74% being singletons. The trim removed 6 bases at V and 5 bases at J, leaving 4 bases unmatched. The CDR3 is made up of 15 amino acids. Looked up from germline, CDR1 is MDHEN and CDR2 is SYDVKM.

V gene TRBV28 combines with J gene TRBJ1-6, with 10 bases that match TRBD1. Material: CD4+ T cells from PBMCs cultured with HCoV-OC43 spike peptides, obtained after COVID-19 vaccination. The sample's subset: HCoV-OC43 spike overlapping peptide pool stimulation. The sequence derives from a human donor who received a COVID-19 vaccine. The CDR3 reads CASRGQGTHNSPLHF. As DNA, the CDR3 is TGTGCCAGCAGGGGACAGGGGACTCATAATTCACCCCTCCACTTT.